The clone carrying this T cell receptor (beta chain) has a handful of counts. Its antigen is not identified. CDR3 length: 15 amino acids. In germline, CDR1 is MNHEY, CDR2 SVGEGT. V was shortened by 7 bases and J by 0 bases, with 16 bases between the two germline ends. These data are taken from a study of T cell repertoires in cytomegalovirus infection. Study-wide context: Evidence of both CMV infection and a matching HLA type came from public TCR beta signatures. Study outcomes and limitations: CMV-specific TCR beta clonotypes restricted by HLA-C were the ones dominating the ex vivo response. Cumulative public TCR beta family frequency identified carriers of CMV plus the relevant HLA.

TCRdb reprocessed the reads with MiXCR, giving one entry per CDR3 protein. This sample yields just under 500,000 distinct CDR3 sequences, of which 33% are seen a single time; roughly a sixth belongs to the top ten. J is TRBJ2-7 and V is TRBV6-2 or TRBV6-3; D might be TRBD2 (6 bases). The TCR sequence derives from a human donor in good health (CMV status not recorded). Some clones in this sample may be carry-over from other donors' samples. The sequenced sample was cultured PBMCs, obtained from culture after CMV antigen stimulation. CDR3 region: CASTDGLAYSYEQYV. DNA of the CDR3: TGTGCCAGCACCGACGGGCTAGCGTACTCCTACGAGCAGTACGTC.